The 7 T cell receptor beta chains presented below share a single source sample, sequenced in a study of Graves' ophthalmopathy and Graves' hyperthyroidism. As the template, RNA transcripts were used to amplify TCR beta CDR3 regions. RT-PCR with HTBI primers came first, then second-round multiplex PCR. TCRdb ran MiXCR on the multiplex PCR reads and lists one entry per CDR3 protein. The profile shows some 350,000 distinct CDR3 sequences, 17% of them singletons. Sequencing was carried out using peripheral blood. The source is an adult woman with stable Graves' hyperthyroidism.

This clonotype was counted a few times. This chain connects TRBV6-1 to TRBJ2-7; 10 nucleotides line up with TRBD1. Germline trimming cut 5 bases from V and 4 bases from J; bases unmatched to any gene: 8. The CDR3 is 15 amino acids. The V gene's germline CDR1 is MNHNS and CDR2 SASEGT. The CDR3 protein is CASSPPGTGAYEQYF. The CDR3 nucleotides read TGTGCCAGCAGTCCACCCGGGACAGGGGCGTACGAGCAGTACTTC.

This clonotype appeared many times. This sequence joins TRBV2 and TRBJ2-7; no clear D. The V end lost 6 bases, the J end lost 1 base, and 10 bases lay between the germline ends. CDR1 and CDR2 from the germline V gene are SNHLY and FYNNEI. This CDR3 region has 13 residues. CDR3 DNA sequence: TGTGCCAGCAGCCGAGGTGCGTCCTACGAGCAGTACTTC. Translating gives CASSRGASYEQYF. The full variable domain, with the rest looked up from reference TRBV2 and TRBJ2-7, is EPEVTQTPSHQVTQMGQEVILRCVPISNHLYFYWYRQILGQKVEFLVSFYNNEISEKSEIFDDQFSVERPDGSNFTLKIRSTKLEDSAMYFCASSRGASYEQYFGPGTRLTVT.

This chain links TRBV6-2 or TRBV6-3 with TRBJ1-6; TRBD1 agrees at 9 bases. The J segment lost 0 bases and the V segment lost 4 bases, leaving 16 bases of the junction unmatched. This CDR3 spans 21 amino acids. The germline gives CDR1 MNHEY, CDR2 SVGEGT. In DNA, the CDR3 is TGTGCCAGCAGTTCCCTCACGGGACAGGGATTCCTCCGCTCCTATAATTCACCCCTCCACTTT. Translation: CASSSLTGQGFLRSYNSPLHF.

This clonotype was counted at least ten times. V is TRBV20-1 and J is TRBJ1-1; D gene ambiguous. Germline lookup yields CDR1 DFQATT and CDR2 SNEGSKA (reference sequence). With 2 bases removed from V and 0 bases from J, the gap between germline ends came to 13 bases. The CDR3 has 15 amino acids. In DNA form, the CDR3 reads TGCAGTGCTAGACGGTCCAGCCCAATGAACACTGAAGCTTTCTTT. Residues: CSARRSSPMNTEAFF.

The table lists this clonotype with a few counts. The rearrangement uses TRBV30 and TRBJ2-7; 9 bases are shared with TRBD1. The ends lost 5 bases at V and 0 bases at J; junction bases unmatched: 8. Looked up from germline, CDR1 is GTSNPN and CDR2 is SVGIG (reference sequence). This CDR3 has 15 amino acids. As DNA, the CDR3 is TGTGCCTGGGACAGGGGACAGGGCAGCTCCTACGAGCAGTACTTC. It yields the protein CAWDRGQGSSYEQYF. Variable domain in full (rest from reference TRBV30 and TRBJ2-7): SQTIHQWPATLVQPVGSPLSLECTVEGTSNPNLYWYRQAAGRGLQLLFYSVGIGQISSEVPQNLSASRPQDRQFILSSKKLLLSDSGFYLCAWDRGQGSSYEQYFGPGTRLTVT.

The sample holds many counts of this clonotype. CDR3 protein: CASSNWTGELEQETQYF. The CDR3, as DNA: TGTGCCAGTAGTAACTGGACTGGGGAGTTAGAACAAGAGACCCAGTACTTC. The chain recombines TRBV19 with TRBJ2-5; tentative D call: TRBD2 (5 bases). With 4 bases removed from V and 2 bases from J, the gap between germline ends came to 20 bases. The CDR3 runs to 17 residues. Germline V lookup: CDR1 LNHDA, CDR2 SQIVND (reference sequence).

This clonotype has a count of ten or more. V usage is TRBV20-1 and J usage is TRBJ2-5; 7 bases fit TRBD1. This CDR3 is 13 amino acids long. V was pared by 3 bases and J by 3 bases, with 4 bases of the junction left unmatched. CDR1 is DFQATT, CDR2 SNEGSKA, per germline (reference sequence). This CDR3 reads CSARPTGEETQYF. The CDR3 nucleotides are TGCAGTGCTAGGCCTACAGGGGAAGAGACCCAGTACTTC.